One and the same sample provided the 27 T cell receptor beta chains below, sequenced in a study of a mutant IDH1 vaccine in newly diagnosed glioma. Assay used: immunoSEQ multiplex PCR; TCRdb lists only in-frame clones, some missing. The data contain 85,000 to 100,000 clones, 83% of them singletons. Time point indicated: baseline, week 1 (first vaccination visit). Regarding treatment: pre-vaccination baseline after standard-of-care therapy. Material: PBMCs, obtained from a glioma patient treated with radiotherapy, temozolomide or both. Receptors originate from a woman aged 45-65 years with glioma.

This clone was seen only once. The V call is TRBV6-1, the J call TRBJ2-1; D could derive from TRBD1 or TRBD2 (5 bases each). The CDR3 is made up of 11 amino acids. Trimming pared 8 bases from V and 9 bases from J, leaving 11 bases between. CDR1 and CDR2 from the germline V gene are MNHNS and SASEGT. CDR3 loop: CASLGRIEQFF. In DNA, the CDR3 is TGTGCCAGCTTGGGACGCATTGAGCAGTTCTTC.

The V and J genes are TRBV27 and TRBJ1-5; the D is unclear. CDR1 and CDR2 (germline): MNHEY, SMNVEV (reference sequence). CDR3 length equals 12 residues. The V gene lost 4 bases and the J gene lost 6 bases, with 7 bases spanning the gap. The CDR3 DNA is TGTGCCAGCAGTTATTCAGGTCAGCCCCAGCATTTT. Translation: CASSYSGQPQHF.

V is TRBV5-1 and J is TRBJ1-6; tentatively, D is TRBD1 (6 bases). Trimming removed 2 bases from V and 4 bases from J, with 13 bases in between. CDR3 length: 16 residues. Germline V lookup: CDR1 SGHRS, CDR2 YFSETQ. The CDR3 here is CASSLSGTKYNSPLHF. The CDR3 nucleotides read TGCGCCAGCAGCTTATCCGGGACAAAATATAATTCACCCCTCCACTTT.

The rearrangement uses TRBV30 and TRBJ1-6; no firm D call. Between the trimmed V and J ends, which lost 5 bases and 12 bases, there was a span of 20 bases. This CDR3 comprises 14 residues. From germline, CDR1 is GTSNPN and CDR2 SVGIG (reference sequence). Here the CDR3 DNA reads TGTGCCTGGGCTACCTCGGGTAACGGGAGACCCCTCCACTTT. Its protein product is CAWATSGNGRPLHF.

This chain links TRBV27 with TRBJ2-7; TRBD2 agrees at 11 bases. The CDR3 covers 15 residues. The V gene's germline CDR1 is MNHEY and CDR2 SMNVEV (reference sequence). With V trimmed by 5 bases and J by 5 bases, 8 bases remained unmatched. As DNA, the CDR3 is TGTGCCAGCAGTATTATAGCGGGGGGGCGGGACGAGCAGTACTTC. Its protein product is CASSIIAGGRDEQYF.

This clone has a handful of counts. The chain joins TRBV10-2 to TRBJ1-4; D gene unclear. The CDR3 length is 11 residues. Germline CDR1 reads WSHSY; CDR2 reads SAAADI. The ends were cut back, 2 bases at V and 8 bases at J, with 3 bases in the middle. CDR3 in amino acids: CASSEREKLFF. The CDR3 DNA sequence: TGCGCCAGCAGTGAGAGAGAAAAACTGTTTTTT.

The rearrangement uses TRBV5-1 and TRBJ1-5, with a weak D call TRBD1 (6 bases). CDR1 is SGHRS, CDR2 YFSETQ, per germline. The CDR3 is made up of 16 amino acids. V shed 0 bases and J shed 9 bases, with 19 bases lying between them. This chain's CDR3 is CASSLAGGPGPPPQHF. The CDR3 coding sequence is TGCGCCAGCAGCTTGGCCGGGGGGCCAGGGCCTCCGCCCCAGCATTTT. The full variable domain, completed using reference TRBV5-1 and TRBJ1-5, is KAGVTQTPRYLIKTRGQQVTLSCSPISGHRSVSWYQQTPGQGLQFLFEYFSETQRNKGNFPGRFSGRQFSNSRSEMNVSTLELGDSALYLCASSLAGGPGPPPQHFGDGTRLSIL.

This clone was seen only a few times. V is TRBV19 and J is TRBJ1-1, with D maybe TRBD1 (5 bases). Germline assignment: CDR1 LNHDA and CDR2 SQIVND (reference sequence). Trimming removed 6 bases at V and 6 bases at J, with 14 bases between. The length of the CDR3 is 13 residues. CDR3 DNA: TGTGCCAGTAGGTACCGGGACCCCCCTGAAGCTTTCTTT. Protein sequence: CASRYRDPPEAFF. The variable domain in full, with the rest retrieved from reference TRBV19 and TRBJ1-1, is DGGITQSPKYLFRKEGQNVTLSCEQNLNHDAMYWYRQDPGQGLRLIYYSQIVNDFQKGDIAEGYSVSREKKESFPLTVTSAQKNPTAFYLCASRYRDPPEAFFGQGTRLTVV.

V usage is TRBV7-9 and J usage is TRBJ1-6; D is unresolved. Trimming took 6 bases from V and 12 from J, leaving 9 bases between them. Germline V gene data show CDR1 as SEHNR and CDR2 as FQNEAQ (reference sequence). The CDR3 extends over 11 amino acids. This chain's CDR3 is CASRLEGPLHF. The DNA of the CDR3 is TGTGCCAGCAGATTGGAGGGACCCCTCCACTTT.

J is TRBJ1-1 and V is TRBV19, with D uncertain. Looked up from germline, CDR1 is LNHDA and CDR2 is SQIVND (reference sequence). Trimming stripped 0 bases from V and 4 bases from J, with 6 bases between. This CDR3 comprises 13 residues. CDR3 protein: CASSIDLGTEAFF. DNA for the CDR3: TGTGCCAGTAGTATAGATTTGGGCACTGAAGCTTTCTTT.

The genes are TRBV5-6 and TRBJ1-2; the match to TRBD1 covers 8 bases. From germline, CDR1 is SGHDT and CDR2 YYEEEE. With V trimmed by 4 bases and J by 7 bases, 6 bases remained unmatched. This CDR3 region has 13 residues. The CDR3 DNA follows: TGTGCCAGCAGCCCCGCGGACAGGGCTGGCTACACCTTC. Translated, it gives CASSPADRAGYTF.

The chain is built from TRBV4-3 and TRBJ1-2; D may be TRBD1 (5 bases). Germline CDR1 reads LGHNA; CDR2 reads YSLEER. Between the trimmed V and J ends, which lost 1 base and 7 bases, there was a span of 13 bases. The CDR3 is 14 residues long. The CDR3: CASSQAGRVFGYTF. In DNA, the CDR3 is TGCGCCAGCAGCCAAGCGGGCAGGGTTTTTGGCTACACCTTC.

The chain has TRBV5-4 and TRBJ1-1; D ambiguous. V was cut by 5 bases and J by 0 bases, with 11 bases left in between. Per the germline V gene, CDR1 is SGHNT and CDR2 is YYREEE (reference sequence). The length of the CDR3 is 14 residues. The CDR3 is CASRTESMNTEAFF. CDR3 nucleotides: TGTGCCAGCAGAACAGAGAGTATGAACACTGAAGCTTTCTTT.

About this clone itself: Germline is not matched at one junction end, which may reflect a read error. The rearrangement joins TRBV13 to TRBJ1-2; D gene ambiguous. The CDR3 runs 15 residues. In germline, CDR1 is PRHDT, CDR2 FYEKMQ (reference sequence). CDR3 residues: CASSLGGFEVYGYTF. The DNA of the CDR3 is TGTGCCAGCAGTTTAGGCGGTTTCGAGGTCTATGGCTACACCTTC. The whole variable domain, filled in from reference TRBV13 and TRBJ1-2, reads AAGVIQSPRHLIKEKRETATLKCYPIPRHDTVYWYQQGPGQDPQFLISFYEKMQSDKGSIPDRFSAQQFSDYHSELNMSSLELGDSALYFCASSLGGFEVYGYTFGSGTRLTVV.

The V and J genes are TRBV7-9 and TRBJ2-7, with a weak D call TRBD1 (5 bases). Germline CDR1 and CDR2: SEHNR and FQNEAQ (reference sequence). This CDR3 contains 14 residues. With 3 bases removed from V and 5 bases from J, the gap between germline ends came to 14 bases. The CDR3 protein is CASSLTDIGNEQYF. CDR3 sequence (DNA): TGTGCCAGCAGCTTGACGGACATTGGCAACGAGCAGTACTTC.

This chain uses TRBV7-9 with TRBJ1-1; no clear D. Germline CDR1 SEHNR, CDR2 FQNEAQ (reference sequence). V was cut by 4 bases and J by 2 bases, with 8 bases left in between. This CDR3 has 13 amino acids. Here the CDR3 reads CASSSAVNTEAFF. DNA for the CDR3: TGTGCCAGCAGCTCGGCTGTTAACACTGAAGCTTTCTTT.

The rearrangement uses TRBV6-5 and TRBJ2-2; tentative D call: TRBD1 (6 bases). The length of the CDR3 is 13 residues. Trimming took off 11 bases at V and 4 bases at J, with 14 bases between the two ends. Germline V gene data show CDR1 as MNHEY and CDR2 as SVGAGI. The CDR3 sequence: CAHSGVGTGELFF. In nucleotides, the CDR3 is TGTGCCCACTCAGGGGTCGGCACCGGGGAGCTGTTTTTT.

V usage is TRBV11-3 and J usage is TRBJ2-4; 8 bases align to TRBD2. CDR1 is SGHNT and CDR2 is YENEEA in the germline V gene. Trimming at V came to 5 bases and at J to 10 bases, leaving 19 bases not matched to a gene. The CDR3 runs 17 residues. CDR3 loop: CASSREGRVLLGGIQYF. DNA of the CDR3: TGTGCCAGCAGCCGGGAGGGGAGGGTACTCCTGGGGGGGATTCAGTACTTC.

V gene TRBV7-9 combines with J gene TRBJ2-2; D is undetermined. Trimming stripped 1 base from V and 1 base from J, with 4 bases between. The CDR3 runs to 14 residues. Germline values: CDR1 SEHNR, CDR2 FQNEAQ (reference sequence). CDR3 residues: CASSLGLNTGELFF. In DNA, the CDR3 is TGTGCCAGCAGCTTAGGACTGAACACCGGGGAGCTGTTTTTT.

This clone came up once. The chain recombines TRBV6-6 with TRBJ2-7, with D unclear. Trimming removed 6 bases at V and 3 bases at J, with 9 bases between. The CDR3 is 12 residues long. Germline assignment: CDR1 MNHNY and CDR2 SVGAGI (reference sequence). CDR3 nucleotide sequence: TGTGCCAGCAGCGACGGGCGCTACGAGCAGTACTTC. Translating gives CASSDGRYEQYF.

The chain links TRBV28 to TRBJ2-3; 9 bases map to TRBD1. The V gene's germline CDR1 is MDHEN and CDR2 SYDVKM. This CDR3 region has 15 residues. After removal of 4 bases from V and 0 bases from J, the junction contained 2 bases not matched to a gene. The CDR3 is CASSYGQGSTDTQYF. In DNA form, the CDR3 reads TGTGCCAGCAGTTACGGACAGGGGAGCACAGATACGCAGTATTTT.

The chain employs TRBV18 and TRBJ2-6; tentatively, D is TRBD1 (6 bases). Germline V lookup: CDR1 KGHSH, CDR2 LQKENI. The CDR3 runs 15 residues. V was pared by 6 bases and J by 4 bases, with 13 bases between. DNA for the CDR3: TGTGCCAGCTCCCTACAGGGAGCAGGGGCCAACGTCCTGACTTTC. This sequence encodes CASSLQGAGANVLTF.

This clone has more than one count but fewer than ten. The chain combines TRBV19 with TRBJ1-1, with 10 bases lining up with TRBD1. Germline trimming cut 7 bases from V and 5 bases from J; bases unmatched to any gene: 7. The CDR3 totals 14 residues. CDR1 is LNHDA and CDR2 is SQIVND in the germline V gene (reference sequence). DNA of the CDR3: TGTGCCAGTATGGGGGGACAGGGGATGACTGAAGCTTTCTTT. The encoded protein is CASMGGQGMTEAFF.

The V gene is TRBV19, the J gene TRBJ2-3; weak D call: TRBD1 (6 bases). The V end lost 2 bases, the J end lost 4 bases, and 16 bases lay between the germline ends. This CDR3 contains 16 residues. Germline lookup yields CDR1 LNHDA and CDR2 SQIVND (reference sequence). The CDR3 coding sequence is TGTGCCAGTAGTATATTGGCAGGGGTAGCTGCAGATACGCAGTATTTT. Amino acid sequence: CASSILAGVAADTQYF.

This chain connects TRBV7-2 to TRBJ2-3; 9 nucleotides align to TRBD1. The CDR3 totals 17 residues. The V gene's germline CDR1 is SGHTA and CDR2 FQGNSA. V dropped 5 bases and J dropped 1; count of bases not matched to a gene: 10. DNA of the CDR3: TGTGCCAGCAGCCCTACAGGGGGCAAGAGGGGCACAGATACGCAGTATTTT. Translating it yields CASSPTGGKRGTDTQYF. Variable domain in full (rest from reference TRBV7-2 and TRBJ2-3): GAGVSQSPSNKVTEKGKDVELRCDPISGHTALYWYRQSLGQGLEFLIYFQGNSAPDKSGLPSDRFSAERTGGSVSTLTIQRTQQEDSAVYLCASSPTGGKRGTDTQYFGPGTRLTVL.

The chain links TRBV29-1 to TRBJ1-6; D gene unclear. CDR3 length: 12 amino acids. Germline CDR1 SQVTM, CDR2 ANQGSEA. Trimming stripped 5 bases from V and 7 bases from J, with 9 bases between. The CDR3 region has the DNA TGCAGCGTTCAGGCAGCCAATTCACCCCTCCACTTT. Translating it yields CSVQAANSPLHF.

The V call is TRBV29-1, the J call TRBJ2-1; 7 positions match TRBD1. The J segment lost 4 bases and the V segment lost 7 bases, leaving 10 bases of the junction unmatched. This CDR3 contains 14 residues. Germline loops: CDR1 SQVTM, CDR2 ANQGSEA. This CDR3 reads CSAGEGGFYNEQFF. The DNA for the CDR3 is TGCAGCGCTGGAGAAGGGGGCTTTTACAATGAGCAGTTCTTC.